This TCR beta chain was obtained from a study of beta chain features in type 1 diabetes (dated 2018 in TCRdb). Looking at the study overall: Mean age, gender distribution, total cell number and subset yield did not differ between patients and healthy donors. A total of 107,917,701 sorted cells were examined across all samples, and the number of cells per subset was strongly correlated with RNA yield. The study compared the TCRB repertoires of sorted circulating CD4+ T cell subsets in recently diagnosed type 1 diabetes patients with those in matched healthy donors. Regulatory and stem cell-like memory subsets were isolated from only 8 patients and about 8 healthy donors, whereas naive and central memory subsets came from all 30 or so donors.

Each donor gave one peripheral blood draw, averaging roughly 100 mL, which was collected into heparinised tubes. Using a panel that included CD45RO, CCR7, CD25, CD127, CD95 and CD27, naive, central memory, regulatory and stem cell-like memory CD4+ T cells were sorted on a BD FACSAria II. Every sorted population had a purity above 95%. Right away, PBMCs were isolated by Lymphoprep density gradient centrifugation and were stained directly, with no culture step. So that batch effects would be minimized, each experiment stained and sorted samples in pairs, pairing one healthy donor with one patient. As to this clone: Its antigen is still unknown. No base-level quality is on record; no much larger clone is a single base apart.

The CDR1 and CDR2 encoded by the germline V gene are SGHDT and YYEEEE. The junction carries 8 bases between V and J, which are trimmed by 7 bases and 4 bases respectively. From the cysteine up to the phenylalanine, the CDR3 has a length of 11 residues. Only the CDR3 portion is preserved as DNA: 33 bases, with reading frame beginning at the first base. The entire isolated RNA was reverse transcribed using the High Capacity cDNA Reverse Transcription Kit, and thus expressed TCRB transcripts were sequenced. Naive, central memory and regulatory T cell samples underwent deep immunoSEQ sequencing, averaging approximately 3.5 million total reads per sample. Sorted cells were lysed in RLT buffer, and RNA was extracted using DNase-treated RNeasy Micro or Mini kits according to cell number. To prevent cross-contamination, every cell subset was processed on its own, while patient and healthy donor samples were processed together. Using the immunoSEQ multiplex PCR, TCRB sequences were amplified from cDNA into 87-bp fragments spanning the CDR3 region. Sequencing of the amplicons was performed on the Illumina HiSeq platform. As for how the authors treated the data: PCR bias was computationally corrected using synthetic template baselines, reads within Hamming distance 2 were collapsed, and singletons that could not be merged were discarded. Reads were aligned against IMGT so that V, D and J genes, CDR3 length and insertions or deletions at six rearrangement sites could be assigned. Within each subset, clonotype counts were normalized to sorted cell number, and only after that were true diversity and Gini coefficients computed with the tcR R package. Repertoire sharing was quantified using the overlap coefficient calculated on TCRB nucleotide sequences. TCRdb retrieved this table from immuneACCESS and kept in-frame rearrangements only. Not all clones are present; in checked studies, unresolved V genes account for under half, and no reason is known for the remainder. D and trimming come from the DNA, and the V and J calls and clone size come from that table. For this sample there are under 300,000 clones; 8% appear just once. The ten largest clonotypes hold roughly 1% of the sample.

Results and caveats for the whole study, not just this receptor: Sequencing cDNA rather than genomic DNA could over-represent highly expressing activated cells, although activation and CD3 levels did not differ between groups. In all four CD4+ subsets, TCRB CDR3 length was moderately but significantly shorter in type 1 diabetes patients. Naive, central memory and regulatory TCRB repertoires appeared more similar among patients than among healthy donors. Shorter templates might have been favored by PCR, but patient and control samples were amplified and corrected together, so both groups would have been affected equally by any skew. HLA sub-analyses involved small numbers of individuals, so any influence of HLA type on TCRB rearrangement remained unresolved. At VDJ recombination sites, patients with type 1 diabetes made fewer insertions and deleted more nucleotides, a pattern implying thymic rearrangement abnormalities.

Recombination joined TRBV5-6 with TRBJ2-5; the D segment could be TRBD2, given 7 matching bases. The sequenced material came from central memory CD4+ T cells from blood. This TCR derives from a woman under 30 in good health. The sequenced DNA: TGTGCCAGCGGGGGGGCAGAGACCCAGTACTTC. Translation gives CASGGAETQYF. With the portions outside the CDR3 filled from the reference TRBV5-6 and TRBJ2-5 genes, the complete variable region becomes DAGVTQSPTHLIKTRGQQVTLRCSPKSGHDTVSWYQQALGQGPQFIFQYYEEEERQRGNFPDRFSGHQFPNYSSELNVNALLLGDSALYLCASGGAETQYFGPGTRLLVL.